A few counts support the clone carrying this TCR beta chain. Its antigen is not known. One entry per CDR3 protein results from TCRdb running MiXCR on the multiplex PCR reads. The profile shows some 130,000 distinct CDR3 sequences, around 20% of them singletons. The CDR3 is 18 residues long. Germline loops: CDR1 MDHEN, CDR2 SYDVKM. V shed 5 bases, J shed 6 bases, and the junction held 14 bases outside the gene matches. Axillary draining lymph nodes of breast cancer patients supplied the node samples. These data belong to a study of breast tumors, draining lymph nodes, adjacent tissues. Overall study results and limits: Findings are consistent with lymph node origin and intratumoral expansion of most tumor T cells. Compared with basal-like, luminal-like tumors shared significantly more repertoire with nontumor tissue.

This chain links TRBV28 with TRBJ2-1; 12 bases line up with TRBD2. The TCR originated in a female donor with breast cancer. Some clones in this sample may be carry-over from other donors' samples. The sequencing input was axillary lymph node tissue. This chain's CDR3 is CASSLLTSGSDSRNEQFF. The DNA for the CDR3 is TGTGCCAGCAGTCTCTTGACTAGCGGGAGCGATTCGCGCAATGAGCAGTTCTTC. Drawing the rest from reference TRBV28 and TRBJ2-1, the complete variable domain is DVKVTQSSRYLVKRTGEKVFLECVQDMDHENMFWYRQDPGLGLRLIYFSYDVKMKEKGDIPEGYSVSREKKERFSLILESASTNQTSMYLCASSLLTSGSDSRNEQFFGPGTRLTVL.